This T cell receptor beta chain was documented in a study of shared clonotypes between healthy human individuals. The data were produced by immunoSEQ multiplex PCR, yet TCRdb's version contains in-frame clones alone and is incomplete. The top ten hold approximately 0.13% of the sample, which has more than 2 million clones, approximately 94% seen once. Germline CDR1 reads SGHDT; CDR2 reads YYEEEE. The V segment lost 2 bases and the J segment 7 bases; nucleotides outside the gene matches: 9. The CDR3 length is 15 residues. This TCR was sampled from a man younger than 35 in good health. V is TRBV5-6 and J is TRBJ2-7; 10 bases are shared with TRBD1. Sequenced input: naive CD4+ T cells sorted from blood. The sample's subset: CD45RA+ positively selected. The CDR3 DNA reads TGTGCCAGCAGCTTAGCCGGGACAGGGGTGTGGGAGCAGTACTTC. The encoded protein is CASSLAGTGVWEQYF.